This T cell receptor (beta chain) was sequenced for a study of shared T cell receptors in the human thymus. This CDR3 spans 16 amino acids. Germline V CDR1 and CDR2: MGHRA, YSYEKL. The germline V and J ends were trimmed by 5 bases and 3 bases, with 14 bases remaining between them. Profiling relied on immunoSEQ multiplex PCR, and the TCRdb table lists in-frame clones only, not all of them. There are about 660,000 clones in the sample; 88% occur only once, and 0.0095% to 0.013% lies in the top ten. The same sample was also studied in work on human thymus T cells.

The V gene is TRBV4-1, the J gene TRBJ2-6; D might be TRBD1 (6 bases). Specimen: thymocytes. The sequence derives from a boy in the first two years of life with a congenital heart defect. The CDR3 loop reads CASSGGGLGGANVLTF. The DNA of the CDR3 is TGCGCCAGCAGCGGGGGCGGGCTAGGTGGGGCCAACGTCCTGACTTTC.